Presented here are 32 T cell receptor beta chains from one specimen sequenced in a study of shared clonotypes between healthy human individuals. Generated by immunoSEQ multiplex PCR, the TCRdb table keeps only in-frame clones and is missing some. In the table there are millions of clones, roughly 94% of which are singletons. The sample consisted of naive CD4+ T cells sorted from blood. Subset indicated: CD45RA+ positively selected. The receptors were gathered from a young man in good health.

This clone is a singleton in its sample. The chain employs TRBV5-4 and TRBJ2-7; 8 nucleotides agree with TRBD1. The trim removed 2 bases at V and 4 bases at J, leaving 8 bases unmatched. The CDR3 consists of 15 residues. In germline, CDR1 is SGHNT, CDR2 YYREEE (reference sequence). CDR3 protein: CASSFTGGGGYEQYF. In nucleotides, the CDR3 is TGTGCCAGCAGCTTCACAGGGGGTGGCGGGTACGAGCAGTACTTC.

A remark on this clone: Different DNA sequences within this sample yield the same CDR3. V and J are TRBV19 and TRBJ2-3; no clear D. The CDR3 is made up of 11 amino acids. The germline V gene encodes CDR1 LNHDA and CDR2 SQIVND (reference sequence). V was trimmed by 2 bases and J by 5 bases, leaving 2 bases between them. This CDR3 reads CASSILDTQYF. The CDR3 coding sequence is TGTGCCAGTAGTATATTAGATACGCAGTATTTT.

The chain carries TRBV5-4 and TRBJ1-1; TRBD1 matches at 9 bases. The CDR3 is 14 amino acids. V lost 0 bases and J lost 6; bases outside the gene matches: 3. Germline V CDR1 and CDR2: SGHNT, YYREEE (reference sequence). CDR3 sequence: CASSLEQGAPEAFF. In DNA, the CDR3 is TGTGCCAGCAGCTTGGAACAGGGGGCCCCTGAAGCTTTCTTT.

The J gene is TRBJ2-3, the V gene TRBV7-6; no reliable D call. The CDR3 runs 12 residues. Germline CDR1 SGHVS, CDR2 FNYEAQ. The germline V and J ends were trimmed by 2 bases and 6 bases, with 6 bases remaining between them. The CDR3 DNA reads TGTGCCAGCAGCTTAACGGGTGATACGCAGTATTTT. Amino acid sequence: CASSLTGDTQYF.

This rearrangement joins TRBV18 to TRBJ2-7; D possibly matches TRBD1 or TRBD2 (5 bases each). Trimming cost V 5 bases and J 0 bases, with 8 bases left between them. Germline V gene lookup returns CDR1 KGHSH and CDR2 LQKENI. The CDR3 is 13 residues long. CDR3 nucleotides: TGTGCCAGCTCAGGGGACGTCTCCTACGAGCAGTACTTC. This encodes CASSGDVSYEQYF. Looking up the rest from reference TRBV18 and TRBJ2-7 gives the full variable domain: NAGVMQNPRHLVRRRGQEARLRCSPMKGHSHVYWYRQLPEEGLKFMVYLQKENIIDESGMPKERFSAEFPKEGPSILRIQQVVRGDSAAYFCASSGDVSYEQYFGPGTRLTVT.

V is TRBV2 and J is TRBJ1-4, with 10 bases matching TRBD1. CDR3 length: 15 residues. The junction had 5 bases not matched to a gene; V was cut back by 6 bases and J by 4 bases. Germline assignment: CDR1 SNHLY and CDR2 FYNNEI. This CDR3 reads CASRDRGQVNEKLFF. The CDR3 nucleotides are TGTGCCAGCAGAGACAGGGGGCAGGTTAATGAAAAACTGTTTTTT.

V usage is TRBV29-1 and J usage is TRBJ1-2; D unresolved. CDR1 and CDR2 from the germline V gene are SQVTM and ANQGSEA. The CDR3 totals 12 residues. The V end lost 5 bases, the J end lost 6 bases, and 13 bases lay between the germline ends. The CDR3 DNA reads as TGCAGCGTTTCCGGAGGCAACGATGGCTACACCTTC. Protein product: CSVSGGNDGYTF. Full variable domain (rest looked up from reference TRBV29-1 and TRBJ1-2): SAVISQKPSRDICQRGTSLTIQCQVDSQVTMMFWYRQQPGQSLTLIATANQGSEATYESGFVIDKFPISRPNLTFSTLTVSNMSPEDSSIYLCSVSGGNDGYTFGSGTRLTVV.

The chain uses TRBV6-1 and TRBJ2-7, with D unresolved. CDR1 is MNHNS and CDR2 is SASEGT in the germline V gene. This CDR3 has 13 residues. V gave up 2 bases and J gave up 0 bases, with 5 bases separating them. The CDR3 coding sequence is TGTGCCAGCAGTGAACGGTACTCCTACGAGCAGTACTTC. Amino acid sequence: CASSERYSYEQYF.

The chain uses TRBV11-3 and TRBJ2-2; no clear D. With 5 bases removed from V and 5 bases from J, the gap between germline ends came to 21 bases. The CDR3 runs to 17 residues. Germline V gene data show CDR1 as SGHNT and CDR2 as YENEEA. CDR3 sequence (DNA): TGTGCCAGCAGCGCACCGATACACGTACCCGGGACCGGGGAGCTGTTTTTT. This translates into CASSAPIHVPGTGELFF.

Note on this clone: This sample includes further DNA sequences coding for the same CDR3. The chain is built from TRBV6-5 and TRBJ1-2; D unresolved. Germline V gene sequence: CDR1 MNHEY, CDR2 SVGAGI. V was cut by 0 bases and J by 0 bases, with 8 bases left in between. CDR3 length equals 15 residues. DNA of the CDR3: TGTGCCAGCAGTTACTCGCGCAGTTCTAACTATGGCTACACCTTC. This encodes CASSYSRSSNYGYTF.

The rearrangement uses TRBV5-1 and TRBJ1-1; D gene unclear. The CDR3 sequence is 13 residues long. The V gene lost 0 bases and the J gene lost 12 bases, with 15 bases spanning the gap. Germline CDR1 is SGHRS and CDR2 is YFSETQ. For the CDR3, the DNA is TGCGCCAGCAGCTTGGGAGGCGGTGAGGTATCTTTCTTT. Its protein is CASSLGGGEVSFF.

This CDR3 reads CASSPSDTIYF. The CDR3 DNA reads TGTGCCAGCAGTCCCTCCGACACCATATATTTT. V is TRBV7-9 and J is TRBJ1-3; no reliable D call. Germline lookup yields CDR1 SEHNR and CDR2 FQNEAQ (reference sequence). The CDR3 consists of 11 residues. V was trimmed by 6 bases and J by 8 bases, leaving 8 bases between them.

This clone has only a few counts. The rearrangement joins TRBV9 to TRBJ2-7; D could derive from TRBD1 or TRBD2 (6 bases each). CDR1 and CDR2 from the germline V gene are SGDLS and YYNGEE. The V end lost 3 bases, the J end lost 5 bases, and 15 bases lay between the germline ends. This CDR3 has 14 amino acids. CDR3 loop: CASSGGGRQDEQYF. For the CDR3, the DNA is TGTGCCAGCAGCGGTGGGGGGAGACAGGACGAGCAGTACTTC.

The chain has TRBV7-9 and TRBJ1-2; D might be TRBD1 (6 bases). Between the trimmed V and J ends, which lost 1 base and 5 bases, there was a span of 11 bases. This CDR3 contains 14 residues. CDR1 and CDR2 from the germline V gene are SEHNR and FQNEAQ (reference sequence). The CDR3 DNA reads TGTGCCAGCAGCTTAGAGCAGGGGCCATATGGCTACACCTTC. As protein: CASSLEQGPYGYTF.

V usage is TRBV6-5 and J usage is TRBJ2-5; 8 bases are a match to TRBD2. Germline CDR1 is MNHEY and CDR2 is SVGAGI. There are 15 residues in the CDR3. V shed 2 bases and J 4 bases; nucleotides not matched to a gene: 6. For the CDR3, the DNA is TGTGCCAGCAGTTACGAGGGGACTAGGTTAGAGACCCAGTACTTC. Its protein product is CASSYEGTRLETQYF.

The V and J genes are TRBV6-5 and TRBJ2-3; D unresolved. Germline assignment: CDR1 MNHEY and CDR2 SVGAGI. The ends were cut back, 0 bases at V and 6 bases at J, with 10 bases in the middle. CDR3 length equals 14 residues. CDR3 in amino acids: CASSYSRPADTQYF. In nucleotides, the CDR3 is TGTGCCAGCAGTTACTCGAGGCCAGCGGATACGCAGTATTTT.

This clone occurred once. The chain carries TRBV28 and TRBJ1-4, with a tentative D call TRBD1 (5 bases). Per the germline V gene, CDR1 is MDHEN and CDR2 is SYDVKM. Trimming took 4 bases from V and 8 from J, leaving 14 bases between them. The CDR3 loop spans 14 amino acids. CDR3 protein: CASSSGRVGEKLFF. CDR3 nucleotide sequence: TGTGCCAGCAGTTCAGGGAGGGTGGGAGAAAAACTGTTTTTT.

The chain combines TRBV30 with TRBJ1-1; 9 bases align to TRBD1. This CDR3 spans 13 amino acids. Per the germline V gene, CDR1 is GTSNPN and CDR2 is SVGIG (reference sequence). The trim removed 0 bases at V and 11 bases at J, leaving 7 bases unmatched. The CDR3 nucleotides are TGTGCCTGGAGTGTACCGGGACAGGGAGGGGCTTTCTTT. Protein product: CAWSVPGQGGAFF.

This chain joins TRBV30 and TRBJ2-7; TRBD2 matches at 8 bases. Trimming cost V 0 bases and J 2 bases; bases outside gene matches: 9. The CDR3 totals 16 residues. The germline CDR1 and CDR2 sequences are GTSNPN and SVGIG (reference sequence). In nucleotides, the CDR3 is TGTGCCTGGAGTGTACGGGGGCTAGCGGGCCCCTACGAGCAGTACTTC. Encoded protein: CAWSVRGLAGPYEQYF.

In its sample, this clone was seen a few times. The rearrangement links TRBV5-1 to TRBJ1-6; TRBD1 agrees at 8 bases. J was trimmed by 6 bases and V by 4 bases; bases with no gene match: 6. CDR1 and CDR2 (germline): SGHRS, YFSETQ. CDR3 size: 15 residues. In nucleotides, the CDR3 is TGCGCCAGCAGCACGGGGACAGGCCCTAATTCACCCCTCCACTTT. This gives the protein CASSTGTGPNSPLHF.

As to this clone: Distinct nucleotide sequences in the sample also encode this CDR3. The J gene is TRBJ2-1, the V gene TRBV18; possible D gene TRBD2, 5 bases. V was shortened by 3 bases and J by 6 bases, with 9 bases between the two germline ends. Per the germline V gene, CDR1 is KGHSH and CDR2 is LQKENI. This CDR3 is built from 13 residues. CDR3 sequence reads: CASSPPGVNEQFF. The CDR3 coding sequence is TGTGCCAGCTCACCTCCCGGGGTCAATGAGCAGTTCTTC. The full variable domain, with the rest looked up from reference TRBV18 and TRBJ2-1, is NAGVMQNPRHLVRRRGQEARLRCSPMKGHSHVYWYRQLPEEGLKFMVYLQKENIIDESGMPKERFSAEFPKEGPSILRIQQVVRGDSAAYFCASSPPGVNEQFFGPGTRLTVL.

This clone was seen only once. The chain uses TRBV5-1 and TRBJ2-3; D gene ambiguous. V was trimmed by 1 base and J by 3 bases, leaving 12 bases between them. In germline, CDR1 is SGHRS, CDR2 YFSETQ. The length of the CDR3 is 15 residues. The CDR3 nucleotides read TGCGCCAGCAGCTTGAGTGAAATAGGGACAGATACGCAGTATTTT. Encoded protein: CASSLSEIGTDTQYF.

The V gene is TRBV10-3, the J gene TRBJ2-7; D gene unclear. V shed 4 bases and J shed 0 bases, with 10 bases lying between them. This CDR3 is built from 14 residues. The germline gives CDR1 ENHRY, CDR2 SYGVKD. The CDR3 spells CAISVTTSSYEQYF. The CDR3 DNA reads TGTGCCATCAGTGTCACAACCAGCTCCTACGAGCAGTACTTC.

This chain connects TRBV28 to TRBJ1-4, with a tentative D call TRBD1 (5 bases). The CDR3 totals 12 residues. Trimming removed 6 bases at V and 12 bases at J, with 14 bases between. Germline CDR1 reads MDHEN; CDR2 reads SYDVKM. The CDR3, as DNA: TGTGCCAGCAGGACCTGGACATTCGAACTGTTTTTT. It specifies CASRTWTFELFF.

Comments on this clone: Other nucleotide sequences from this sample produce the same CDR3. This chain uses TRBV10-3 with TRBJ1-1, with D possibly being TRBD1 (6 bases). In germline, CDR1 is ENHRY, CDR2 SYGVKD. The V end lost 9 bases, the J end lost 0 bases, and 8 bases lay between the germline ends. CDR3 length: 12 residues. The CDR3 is CAISGVNTEAFF. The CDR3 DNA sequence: TGTGCCATTTCAGGGGTGAACACTGAAGCTTTCTTT.

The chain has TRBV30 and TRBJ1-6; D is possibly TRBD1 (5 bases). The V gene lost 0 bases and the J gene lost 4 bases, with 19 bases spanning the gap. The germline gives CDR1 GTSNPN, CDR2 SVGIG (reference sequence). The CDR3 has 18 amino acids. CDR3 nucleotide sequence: TGTGCCTGGAGTGTACGATGGACATCTCGAACTTATAATTCACCCCTCCACTTT. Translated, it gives CAWSVRWTSRTYNSPLHF.

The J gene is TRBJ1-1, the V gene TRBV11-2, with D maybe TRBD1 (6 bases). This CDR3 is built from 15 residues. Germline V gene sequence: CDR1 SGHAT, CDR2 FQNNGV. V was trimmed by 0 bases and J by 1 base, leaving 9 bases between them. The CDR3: CASSLEPGANTEAFF. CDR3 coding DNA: TGTGCCAGCAGCTTAGAACCAGGGGCGAACACTGAAGCTTTCTTT.

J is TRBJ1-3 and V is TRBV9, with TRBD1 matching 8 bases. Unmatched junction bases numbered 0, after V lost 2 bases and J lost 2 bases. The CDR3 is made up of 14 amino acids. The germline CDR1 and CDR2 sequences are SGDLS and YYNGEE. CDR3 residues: CASSVDRAGNTIYF. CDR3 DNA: TGTGCCAGCAGCGTGGACAGGGCTGGAAACACCATATATTTT.

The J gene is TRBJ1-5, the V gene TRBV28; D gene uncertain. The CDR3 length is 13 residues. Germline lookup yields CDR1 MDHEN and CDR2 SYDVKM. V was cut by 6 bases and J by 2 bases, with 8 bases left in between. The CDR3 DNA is TGTGCCAGCAGGGGCTTCGGCAATCAGCCCCAGCATTTT. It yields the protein CASRGFGNQPQHF.

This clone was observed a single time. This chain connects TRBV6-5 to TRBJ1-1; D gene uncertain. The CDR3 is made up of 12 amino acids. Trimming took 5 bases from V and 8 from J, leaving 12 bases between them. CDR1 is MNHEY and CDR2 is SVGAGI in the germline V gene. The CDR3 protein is CASSRDTGEAFF. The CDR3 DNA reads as TGTGCCAGCAGTCGAGATACTGGGGAAGCTTTCTTT.

The CDR3 DNA sequence: TGTGCCAGCAGTCCTAGGGGAAGGGCGGGCTACGAGCAGTACTTC. Its translation is CASSPRGRAGYEQYF. This chain links TRBV2 with TRBJ2-7; D is possibly TRBD1 or TRBD2 (5 bases each). CDR1 and CDR2 (germline): SNHLY, FYNNEI. The CDR3 sequence is 15 residues long. The germline V and J ends were trimmed by 5 bases and 3 bases, with 17 bases remaining between them.

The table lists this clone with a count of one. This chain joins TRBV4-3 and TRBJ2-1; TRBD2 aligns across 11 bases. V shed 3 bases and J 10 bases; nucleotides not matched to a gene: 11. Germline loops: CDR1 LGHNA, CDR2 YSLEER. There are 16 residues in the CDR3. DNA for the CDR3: TGCGCCAGCAGCCAGATCACGGGACTAGCGGCCCGGGAGCAGTTCTTC. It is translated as CASSQITGLAAREQFF.